Given below is one T cell receptor (beta chain) in context. In this sample, this clonotype turned up many times. Its antigen is currently not known. No much larger clone is present one base from it, and per-base qualities are unavailable. This entry belongs to a study of T cell repertoires in cytomegalovirus infection (dated by TCRdb to the late 2010s). The study in broad terms: The HLA type of each donor mattered for the analysis, because public TCR beta signatures pointed to carriage of CMV infection along with the matching HLA type.

TCRdb shows the sequencer as Illumina HiSeq 1500. In-frame beta chains were kept once TCRdb had trimmed the public reads at Q25 with fastp and called clones with MiXCR. Identical CDR3 protein sequences are pooled into one entry, listed with their most common genes and DNA. Counted in this sample were about 600,000 distinct CDR3 sequences; 24% of them appeared once. The ten top clones hold under 8.5% of the sample. The paper as a whole reports these results and caveats: In both this cohort and an independent cohort of approximately 350 donors, the cumulative frequency of public TCR beta family members distinguished carriers of CMV infection plus the relevant HLA type. The ex vivo response was dominated by HLA-C-restricted CMV-specific TCR beta clonotypes, which also provided the single most frequent clonotype in two of eight donors.

The CDR3 measures 14 amino acids from cysteine to phenylalanine. CDR3 DNA is the only sequence kept; it has 42 bases, read in frame from the first base. V is cut by 0 bases and J by 3 bases, and the space between the germline ends is 8 bases. Reading the germline V gene gives CDR1 SGHAT and CDR2 FQNNGV. The clonotype was recovered from a human donor in good health (CMV status not recorded). Some clones in this sample may be carry-over from other donors' samples. The rearranged segments are TRBV11-2 and TRBJ2-5; no D gene is confidently identified. What was sequenced was CD8+ T cells from PBMCs. The DNA sequence reads TGTGCCAGCAGCTTAGATACAGCTGAAGAGACCCAGTACTTC. It codes for CASSLDTAEETQYF.